This TCR beta chain was documented in a study of cytomegalovirus exposure and HLA in healthy donors (dated by TCRdb to about 2017). Study-level background: According to an earlier analysis of several hundred of the donors, about 170 million T cells yielded 120 million or so unique TCR beta sequences and approximately 300 Gb of sequence data. An early release that covered fewer than 750 HLA-typed donors contained approximately 300 gigabases of sequencing data and roughly 84 million unique TCR sequences. Of the approximately 400 genotyped donors, approximately 80% fell in the genetic ancestry cluster associated with self-reported Caucasian donors. The study aimed to test whether signatures of past pathogen exposure could be identified by cataloging public T cell receptors. Using immunosequencing, the study profiled T cell repertoires from 500 to 800 subjects and related those repertoires to cytomegalovirus serostatus. Besides the first cohort of 550 to 750 subjects, a separate validation cohort made up of 95 to 150 different subjects was used. High-throughput TCR immunosequencing, statistical association of individual TCRs with disease status, and machine learning were combined to predict cytomegalovirus infection status. A later analysis re-analyzed previously published TCR beta repertoires from approximately 670 donors and added high-resolution HLA genotyping to study TCR occurrence patterns. The later analysis used no new phenotypic data to find candidate immune exposures, relying instead on TCR beta sequences and their occurrence across donors. An earlier analysis of 587 of the donors applied high-throughput TCR beta sequencing to assess whether each TCR beta V gene segment acted as functional or pseudogenic. Donor age, sex, ethnicity and CMV serostatus were collected together with the repertoire data. Genome-wide SNP genotypes for about 55% of the roughly 670 donors were used in a later genetic analysis, which treated that subset as a discovery cohort. All discovery cohort repertoires had been generated on a single sequencing platform. Both class I and class II loci were covered by HLA typing, at four-digit resolution. The number of typed donors differed by locus: 629-630 for A, B, C, DRB1 and DQB1; some 540 for DQA1; some 610 for DPA1; and 400 to 480 for DPB1. Roughly 5 DR-DQ haplotypes were treated as single units for association and clustering because of strong linkage in the cohort. Across 300 to 500 genotyped donors of the cohort, an average of about 240,000 unique TCR beta nucleotide sequences per donor were sequenced, and around 20% of those sequences were non-productive. What the authors observed across the whole study: When HLA alleles, especially DR and DQ, strongly co-occurred, TCR associations were difficult to assign to individual alleles. CMV serostatus was the only immune exposure information available for the cohort. In a later analysis, HLA-associated TCR beta chains were found to be more clonally expanded and to have lower generation probabilities than equally common non-associated chains. Specific HLA alleles were associated with about 17,000 TCR beta sequences at a false discovery rate of 0.05 in a later analysis. The study gave a list of 150 to 200 TCR beta chains associated with cytomegalovirus. In vitro tests confirmed that a few of the cytomegalovirus-associated TCR beta chains recognize cytomegalovirus antigens. The presence/absence analyses assumed that sequencing depth was roughly uniform across donors, and that assumption may not be true. The earlier analysis of 587 of the donors excluded about 16 rarely observed V segments, including chromosome 9 orphons, because counts were too low. Linkage disequilibrium might explain the correlated functional status among segregating V segments, but an unknown experimental factor could not be excluded. The authors suggested that the approach could potentially be extended to other disease states and immunological phenotypes. According to a later analysis, TCR association rates differed among HLA loci, with DRB1 alleles showing the most associated TCRs and HLA-C alleles showing the fewest. An earlier analysis of around 540 of the donors showed that most TCR beta V segments appeared in productive rearrangements either about 87% or about 30% of the time, which broadly matched IMGT annotations. The classifier was reported to diagnose cytomegalovirus status with high specificity and sensitivity in both the original and validation cohorts. Most CMV-associated TCR beta chains appeared to be HLA-restricted in a later analysis, and the HLA associations seemed to be driven largely by CMV exposure. In a later genetic analysis, fewer N-insertions in productive TCRs were reported among donors in an Asian-associated ancestry cluster than the roughly 700-donor mean. A cluster of highly shared sequence variants was judged likely to represent a technical artifact of the sequencing pipeline. Because HLA typing was missing for some donors at each locus, association tests included only the typed subset. A later analysis reported that several top co-occurrence clusters appeared linked to parvovirus B19, influenza, CMV and Epstein-Barr virus. A further reported finding was that TCR beta sequences accurately predicted the HLA-A and HLA-B alleles for most subjects in the first cohort. A later genetic analysis associated a missense DCLRE1C variant with V-gene and J-gene trimming of TCR beta chains, and an independent cohort replicated the association. The 87-base-pair reads could not distinguish some IMGT-functional V segments, including TRBV6-2 and TRBV6-3, so those segments were excluded. The cohort was sequenced for TCR beta chains only, and without alpha or paired-chain data the features that could be detected were limited. While some public TCRs were present in many individuals, most TCR sequences turned up only very rarely across donors.

Library generation was performed with the immunoSEQ multiplex PCR assay. For the multiplex PCR, a mixture combining 60 forward primers for TCR Vbeta segments and 13 reverse primers for TCR Jbeta segments was used. A multiplex PCR assay on genomic DNA amplified the CDR3 region of rearranged TCR beta genes. Amplified TCR beta libraries were sequenced as 87-base-pair reads on the Illumina HiSeq System. Per the source publication's procedure: A later analysis counted about 76 million unique TCR beta chains across the 670 or so repertoires, and 9 million to 14 million of these chains were shared by at least two donors. A nearest-neighbor algorithm error-corrected the raw reads and collapsed the reads into unique sequences, merging closely related sequences to remove PCR and sequencing errors. CDR3 sequences were aligned to IMGT reference sequences to assign V, D and J gene segments. For a sequence to be retained, at least a six-nucleotide match to both a V gene segment and a J gene segment was required. Rearrangements were classified as productive when the CDR3 lacked stop codons and remained in frame with V and J, and all other rearrangements were classified as non-productive. Following IMGT convention, CDR3 was defined as the stretch from the second conserved V-encoded cysteine up to the conserved J-encoded phenylalanine. The earlier analysis of some 550 of the donors excluded any sequence lacking an unambiguous match to a single V gene segment. An earlier analysis of fewer than 750 of the donors classified V segments as functional when productive rearrangements were above 56.7% and as segregating when the standard deviation between donors was above 5%. A statistical classification framework was built to diagnose cytomegalovirus status from the catalog of TCR beta chain sequences. In a later analysis, V and J genes were assigned by comparing TCR nucleotide sequences against IMGT/GENE-DB human TR gene sequences. Using the TCRdist pipeline, a later analysis assigned CDR3 sequences along with most-parsimonious VDJ recombination scenarios. A later analysis defined each TCR beta chain by its CDR3 amino acid sequence plus V-gene family, and excluded reads lacking a unique V-gene family. A later analysis removed several hundred highly shared, low-generation-probability nucleotide sequences to deal with suspected cross-contamination and a sequencing artifact. A later analysis calculated a clonal expansion index for each public chain from normalized within-repertoire ranks of inferred template counts. A later analysis computed generation probabilities with a VDJ recombination model fitted to out-of-frame rearrangements, and checked the results against IGoR. Hypergeometric tests were used in a later analysis to score TCR-TCR, TCR-HLA and TCR-CMV co-occurrence, with a repertoire-size bias correction applied to the TCR pairs. False discovery rates were estimated in a later analysis by permuting HLA or CMV assignments 20 times. In a later analysis, co-occurring TCRs were grouped with DBSCAN, and TCRdist sequence similarity was added when clustering was performed within HLA-allele-positive subsets. Co-occurrence clustering excluded repertoires with fewer than 30,000 or more than 120,000 public chains, plus five with anomalous nucleotide sharing. In its TCRdb copy, this immuneACCESS table keeps in-frame sequences only and misses some clones. Where compared with another copy, unresolved V genes explain less than half of these, and the others have no known cause. V, J and clone size are taken as reported in that table, and D and trimming were inferred from the DNA itself. In this sample the table shows around 150,000 clones, around 84% of which occur a single time. Under 7.5% of the sample goes to the ten largest clones.

The cohort was made up of around 720 healthy bone marrow donors. All cohort members were sampled while nominally healthy, although unrecorded immune exposures were likely present. The donor tested CMV seropositive, placing the donor among the 290 or so seropositive members of the cohort. Every donor gave a peripheral blood sample, and the peripheral blood mononuclear cells from that sample were used for TCR beta sequencing. Genomic DNA was extracted from the blood cell samples with the Qiagen DNeasy Blood Extraction Kit. Deletion took 4 bases off V and 6 bases off J, with a span of 16 bases between the germline ends. CDR1 and CDR2 are drawn from the germline V gene: SGHRS, YFSETQ. Its CDR3 holds 15 amino acids, cysteine through phenylalanine. Only CDR3 DNA is held: 45 bases, read in frame from base 1. Regarding this clone: No antigen is known for it. Base quality data are lacking; no much larger clone is found one base away.

The chain employs TRBV5-1 and TRBJ2-2; the D region possibly corresponds to TRBD1 (6 bases align). Sequences were obtained from PBMCs. This sequence was found in a man aged 50 to 60 in good health and CMV-seropositive. The nucleotide sequence is given as TGCGCCAGCAGCATAGTCAGGGGTTCCGCCGGGGAGCTGTTTTTT. This yields the protein CASSIVRGSAGELFF.